This T cell receptor beta chain stems from a study of Graves' ophthalmopathy and Graves' hyperthyroidism. Whole-study results and caveats: Predictions made by the model for ophthalmopathy progression reached just over 70% sensitivity and roughly 79% specificity.

Lactation, pregnancy, uncontrolled infections and other autoimmune diseases were all grounds for excluding patients. The TCR beta CDR3 regions underwent amplification from RNA transcripts. HTBI primers were employed in first-round RT-PCR, then a second-round multiplex PCR followed. Via MiXCR, TCRdb re-called the multiplex PCR reads, giving one row per CDR3 protein. There are around 1,000,000 distinct CDR3 sequences in the sample; about 35% occur only once, and roughly 10% lies in the top ten. This clonotype has at least ten counts. Its antigen remains unknown. Sequencing used peripheral blood or thyroid tissue (not recorded which). This receptor was obtained from an adult man with Graves' hyperthyroidism.

This CDR3 is CASSLRQAANEKLFF. CDR3 DNA sequence: TGTGCCAGCAGCTTAAGACAGGCAGCTAATGAAAAACTGTTTTTT. The chain links TRBV7-2 to TRBJ1-4; TRBD1 might be the D (6 bases). The V gene's germline CDR1 is SGHTA and CDR2 FQGNSA. The CDR3 runs to 15 residues. The V end lost 2 bases, the J end lost 3 bases, and 10 bases lay between the germline ends.